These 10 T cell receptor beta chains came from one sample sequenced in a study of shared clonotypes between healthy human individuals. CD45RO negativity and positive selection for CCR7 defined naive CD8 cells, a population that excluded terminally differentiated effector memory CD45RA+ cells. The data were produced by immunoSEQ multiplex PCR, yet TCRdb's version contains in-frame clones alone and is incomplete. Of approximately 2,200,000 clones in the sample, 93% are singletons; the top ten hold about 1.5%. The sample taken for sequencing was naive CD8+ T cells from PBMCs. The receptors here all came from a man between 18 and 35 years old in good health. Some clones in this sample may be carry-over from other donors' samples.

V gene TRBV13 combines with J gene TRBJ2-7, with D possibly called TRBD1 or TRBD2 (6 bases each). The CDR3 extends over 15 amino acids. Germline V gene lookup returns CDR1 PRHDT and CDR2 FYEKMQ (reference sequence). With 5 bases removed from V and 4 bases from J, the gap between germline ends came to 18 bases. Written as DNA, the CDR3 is TGTGCCAGCAGCGCTCTAGGGGGGAGTGGGTACGAGCAGTACTTC. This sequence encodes CASSALGGSGYEQYF.

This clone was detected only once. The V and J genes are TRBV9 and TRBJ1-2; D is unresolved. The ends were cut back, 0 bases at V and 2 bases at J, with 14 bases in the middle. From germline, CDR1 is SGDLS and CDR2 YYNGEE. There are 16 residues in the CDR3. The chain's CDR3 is CASSVVPVAQNYGYTF. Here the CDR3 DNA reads TGTGCCAGCAGCGTAGTCCCCGTCGCACAAAACTATGGCTACACCTTC.

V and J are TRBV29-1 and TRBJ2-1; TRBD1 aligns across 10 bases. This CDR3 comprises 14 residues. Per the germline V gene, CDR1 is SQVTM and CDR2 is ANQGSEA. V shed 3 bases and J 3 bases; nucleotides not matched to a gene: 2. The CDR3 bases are TGCAGCGTTGACGGACAGGGGGTCTACAATGAGCAGTTCTTC. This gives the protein CSVDGQGVYNEQFF.

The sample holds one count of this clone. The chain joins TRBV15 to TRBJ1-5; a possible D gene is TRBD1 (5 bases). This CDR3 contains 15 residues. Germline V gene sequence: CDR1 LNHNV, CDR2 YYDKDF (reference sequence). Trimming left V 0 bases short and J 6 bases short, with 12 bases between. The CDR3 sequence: CATSRDQGFGQPQHF. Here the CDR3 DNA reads TGTGCCACCAGCAGAGATCAGGGATTCGGTCAGCCCCAGCATTTT.

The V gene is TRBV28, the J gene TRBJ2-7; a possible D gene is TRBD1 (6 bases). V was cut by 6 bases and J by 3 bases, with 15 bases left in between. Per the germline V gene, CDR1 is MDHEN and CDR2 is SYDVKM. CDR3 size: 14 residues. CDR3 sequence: CASRTGIPGYEQYF. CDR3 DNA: TGTGCCAGCAGAACAGGGATTCCCGGCTACGAGCAGTACTTC.

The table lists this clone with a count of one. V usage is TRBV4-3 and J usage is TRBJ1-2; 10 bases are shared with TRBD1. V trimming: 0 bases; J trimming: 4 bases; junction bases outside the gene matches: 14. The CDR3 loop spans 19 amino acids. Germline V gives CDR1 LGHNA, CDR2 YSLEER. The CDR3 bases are TGCGCCAGCAGCCAAGATTCACTACTTTCGACAGGGGGCCTCTATGGCTACACCTTC. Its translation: CASSQDSLLSTGGLYGYTF.

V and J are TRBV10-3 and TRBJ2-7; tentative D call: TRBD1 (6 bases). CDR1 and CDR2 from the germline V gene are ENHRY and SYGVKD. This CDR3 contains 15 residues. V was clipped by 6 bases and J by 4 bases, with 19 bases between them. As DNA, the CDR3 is TGTGCCATCAGCGCACAGACAGGCAGGCGGTACGAGCAGTACTTC. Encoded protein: CAISAQTGRRYEQYF.

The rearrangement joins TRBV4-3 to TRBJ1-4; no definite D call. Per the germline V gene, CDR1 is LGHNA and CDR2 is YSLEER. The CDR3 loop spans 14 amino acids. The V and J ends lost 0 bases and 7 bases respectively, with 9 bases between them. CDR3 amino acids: CASSQDRPSEKLFF. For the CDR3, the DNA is TGCGCCAGCAGCCAAGACAGGCCTTCTGAAAAACTGTTTTTT.

The CDR3 here is CASSPWEFDTGELFF. The CDR3 coding sequence is TGTGCCAGCAGCCCGTGGGAGTTCGACACCGGGGAGCTGTTTTTT. V is TRBV11-2 and J is TRBJ2-2; possible D gene TRBD2, 5 bases. This CDR3 has 15 amino acids. Trimming shortened V by 5 bases and J by 3 bases, and 13 bases separated the two germline ends. Germline CDR1 and CDR2: SGHAT and FQNNGV. The full variable domain, completed using reference TRBV11-2 and TRBJ2-2, is EAGVAQSPRYKIIEKRQSVAFWCNPISGHATLYWYQQILGQGPKLLIQFQNNGVVDDSQLPKDRFSAERLKGVDSTLKIQPAKLEDSAVYLCASSPWEFDTGELFFGEGSRLTVL.

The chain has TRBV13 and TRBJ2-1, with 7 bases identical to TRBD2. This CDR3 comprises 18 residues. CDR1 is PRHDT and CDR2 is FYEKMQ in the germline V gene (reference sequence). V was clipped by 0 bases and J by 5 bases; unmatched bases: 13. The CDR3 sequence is CASSLGGSGPSGDNEQFF. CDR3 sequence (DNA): TGTGCCAGCAGCTTAGGGGGGTCGGGCCCTAGCGGAGACAATGAGCAGTTCTTC. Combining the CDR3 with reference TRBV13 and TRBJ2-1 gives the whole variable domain AAGVIQSPRHLIKEKRETATLKCYPIPRHDTVYWYQQGPGQDPQFLISFYEKMQSDKGSIPDRFSAQQFSDYHSELNMSSLELGDSALYFCASSLGGSGPSGDNEQFFGPGTRLTVL.